Listed below are T cell receptor beta chains from one sample, sequenced in a study of PD-L1 blockade in urothelial cancer. Method: immunoSEQ multiplex PCR; TCRdb's copy keeps in-frame clones and lacks some. In the table there are about 45,000 clones, more than 70% of which are singletons. The source was PBMCs, collected around atezolizumab (anti-PD-L1) treatment. These receptors all stem from an older man with urothelial cancer. Each CDR3 is given with its conserved first and last residue. Each record gives: V gene, J gene, clone size, D gene, CDR3 DNA, CDR3 protein. The D gene is left open where the match is weak. A clone size is listed for some rows: how often the clone was seen (once, few, many), or a class if it is expanded.

v_call: TRBV5-8; j_call: TRBJ2-5; clone_size: once; d_call: TRBD1; cdr3_nt: TGTGCCAGCGGCCGGAAGGGGGCTACTGGAGAGACCCAGTACTTC; cdr3_aa: CASGRKGATGETQYF
v_call: TRBV19; j_call: TRBJ2-3; clone_size: few; d_call: TRBD1; cdr3_nt: TGTGCCAGTAGCCTAACCTCGACAGGGCTAAACACAGATACGCAGTATTTT; cdr3_aa: CASSLTSTGLNTDTQYF
v_call: TRBV12-5; j_call: TRBJ1-5; clone_size: NA; d_call: TRBD1; cdr3_nt: TGTGCTAGTGGTTCGACAGGGAACAATCAGCCCCAGCATTTT; cdr3_aa: CASGSTGNNQPQHF
v_call: TRBV10-3; j_call: TRBJ2-5; clone_size: NA; d_call: NA; cdr3_nt: TGTGCCATCAGTGATAAGCTTCTTACGCAAGAGACCCAGTACTTC; cdr3_aa: CAISDKLLTQETQYF
v_call: TRBV2; j_call: TRBJ2-3; clone_size: NA; d_call: TRBD2; cdr3_nt: TGTGCCAGCAGTGCTCAGCGGGATACAGATACGCAGTATTTT; cdr3_aa: CASSAQRDTDTQYF
v_call: TRBV28; j_call: TRBJ1-2; clone_size: NA; d_call: TRBD1; cdr3_nt: TGTGCCAGCAGACCGACAGGGATCGATGGCTACACCTTC; cdr3_aa: CASRPTGIDGYTF
v_call: TRBV6-5; j_call: TRBJ2-3; clone_size: once; d_call: TRBD2; cdr3_nt: TGTGCCAGCAGTTACTCGTCTAGCGGAGGCACAGATACGCAGTATTTT; cdr3_aa: CASSYSSSGGTDTQYF
v_call: TRBV28; j_call: TRBJ1-2; clone_size: once; d_call: NA; cdr3_nt: TGTGCCAGCAGTTCCCCGTCCTATAACTATGGCTACACCTTC; cdr3_aa: CASSSPSYNYGYTF
v_call: TRBV6-1; j_call: TRBJ2-5; clone_size: NA; d_call: NA; cdr3_nt: TGTGCGTGCCAGATTCAAGAGACCCAGTACTTC; cdr3_aa: CACQIQETQYF
v_call: TRBV29-1; j_call: TRBJ2-2; clone_size: NA; d_call: TRBD2; cdr3_nt: TGCAGCGTGGGGGGTAGCGGGTCCTACACCGGGGAGCTGTTTTTT; cdr3_aa: CSVGGSGSYTGELFF
v_call: TRBV19; j_call: TRBJ2-7; clone_size: NA; d_call: TRBD2; cdr3_nt: TGTGCCAGTAGCCTGAGCGGGAGTTTGGGCTACGAGCAGTACTTC; cdr3_aa: CASSLSGSLGYEQYF
v_call: TRBV4-3; j_call: TRBJ1-2; clone_size: NA; d_call: NA; cdr3_nt: TGCGCCAGCAGCCCTCAAGGTCAGGGGTATGGCTACACCTTC; cdr3_aa: CASSPQGQGYGYTF
v_call: TRBV4-1; j_call: TRBJ2-2; clone_size: NA; d_call: TRBD2; cdr3_nt: TGCGCCAGCAGATACACGCGGGGGAACACCGGGGAGCTGCTTTTT; cdr3_aa: CASRYTRGNTGELLF
v_call: TRBV7-2; j_call: TRBJ2-7; clone_size: NA; d_call: TRBD2; cdr3_nt: TGTGCCAGCAGCTTAGCGACTAGCGGGGGCGAGCAGTACTTC; cdr3_aa: CASSLATSGGEQYF
v_call: TRBV10-1; j_call: TRBJ1-2; clone_size: NA; d_call: NA; cdr3_nt: TGCGCCATCTCGATGGGCTTCACAAGCCACTATGGCTACACCTTC; cdr3_aa: CAISMGFTSHYGYTF
v_call: TRBV5-1; j_call: TRBJ2-3; clone_size: NA; d_call: NA; cdr3_nt: TGCGCCAGCAGCCCCCAGGTCGGCGCAGATACGCAGTATTTT; cdr3_aa: CASSPQVGADTQYF
v_call: TRBV5-6; j_call: TRBJ2-3; clone_size: NA; d_call: NA; cdr3_nt: TGTGCCAGCAGGGAGGGTAGCACAGATACGCAGTATTTT; cdr3_aa: CASREGSTDTQYF
v_call: TRBV5-6; j_call: TRBJ2-5; clone_size: NA; d_call: NA; cdr3_nt: TGTGCCAGCAGCTTGCGGTTGTCGGAGACCCAGTACTTC; cdr3_aa: CASSLRLSETQYF
v_call: TRBV14; j_call: TRBJ2-7; clone_size: NA; d_call: NA; cdr3_nt: TGTGCCAGCAGCCAAGGGCTAGCCTCCTACGAGCAGTACTTC; cdr3_aa: CASSQGLASYEQYF
v_call: TRBV5-4; j_call: TRBJ2-7; clone_size: NA; d_call: TRBD1; cdr3_nt: TGTGCCAGCAGCTCGGACAGGATCTACGAGCAGTACTTC; cdr3_aa: CASSSDRIYEQYF
v_call: TRBV19; j_call: TRBJ1-2; clone_size: NA; d_call: TRBD1; cdr3_nt: TGTGCCAGTAAGAGTCCCGGGACAGGGTTTGAGGGCTACACCTTC; cdr3_aa: CASKSPGTGFEGYTF
v_call: TRBV19; j_call: TRBJ2-7; clone_size: NA; d_call: TRBD2; cdr3_nt: TGTGCCACCTCTCTGGGGGGGAGGGGCTACGAGCAGTACTTC; cdr3_aa: CATSLGGRGYEQYF
v_call: TRBV15; j_call: TRBJ1-1; clone_size: NA; d_call: NA; cdr3_nt: TGTGCCACCAGCAGAGTGGGCAGAAAGAACACTGAAGCTTTCTTT; cdr3_aa: CATSRVGRKNTEAFF
v_call: TRBV11-2; j_call: TRBJ2-1; clone_size: once; d_call: TRBD2; cdr3_nt: TGTGCCAGCAGCTTTTCGGACGGGGGGGAGCAGTTCTTC; cdr3_aa: CASSFSDGGEQFF
v_call: TRBV7-9; j_call: TRBJ2-3; clone_size: NA; d_call: NA; cdr3_nt: TGTGCCAGCAGCTTAGCGATTACGGCAGATACGCAGTATTTT; cdr3_aa: CASSLAITADTQYF
v_call: TRBV5-1; j_call: TRBJ2-7; clone_size: NA; d_call: NA; cdr3_nt: TGCGCCAGCAGCCTCCCGAGCTCCTACGAGCAGTACTTC; cdr3_aa: CASSLPSSYEQYF
v_call: TRBV30; j_call: TRBJ1-2; clone_size: few; d_call: NA; cdr3_nt: TGTGCCTGGAGTGTTAAATCAGAAAGTGGCTACACCTTC; cdr3_aa: CAWSVKSESGYTF
v_call: TRBV28; j_call: TRBJ1-4; clone_size: NA; d_call: NA; cdr3_nt: TGTGCCAGCAGTAACAGTAATGAAAAACTGTTTTTT; cdr3_aa: CASSNSNEKLFF
v_call: TRBV19; j_call: TRBJ1-2; clone_size: NA; d_call: NA; cdr3_nt: TGTGCCAGTAGAGAAACAGGAAATCTTAACTATGGCTACACCTTC; cdr3_aa: CASRETGNLNYGYTF